This T cell receptor (beta chain) was recovered during a study of blood T cell repertoires in COVID-19 (dated by TCRdb to about 2020). Concerning the study at large: Samples from collaborators originated in the United States, Italy and Spain and spanned both the acute and convalescent phases of COVID-19. The sample metadata nearly always contained a de-identified subject ID, COVID-19 status, age in years and sex. Where available, HLA class I and class II types were obtained from metadata supplied by the sample provider rather than from assay-based typing. Subjects who had been exposed to COVID-19, were actively infected with it, or had recovered from it provided the deeply sampled blood TCRbeta repertoires that made up the dataset. The prospective study material was composed of cDNA or gDNA derived from T cells, B-cell-depleted T cells, or PBMCs. The samples were drawn from the first 160 participants of the ongoing ImmuneRACE study and from 950 to 1,500 subjects provided by 6 global collaborators. A freely available public database, intended as a resource for researchers studying the immune response to SARS-CoV-2, is where the repertoires were released. Overall study outcomes, separate from this receptor: How much clinical and demographic metadata was included differed by source and by participant, and the metadata was provided uncurated.

The immunoSEQ Assay, a bias-controlled multiplex PCR, was used to amplify TCRbeta CDR3 regions from genomic DNA. The authors' analysis ran thus. Within the assay, amplification of reference gene primers was used to estimate how many nucleated cells each sample contained. To quantify the absolute abundance of each unique TCRbeta CDR3 rearrangement, sequence reads were collapsed and filtered. Productive Simpson clonality was computed per sample as the square root of Simpson's diversity index over productive rearrangements. The immuneACCESS repertoire file appears here via TCRdb, limited to in-frame rearrangements. These files lack a portion of the clones; in checked studies, under half of the deficit traces to unresolved V genes, and the cause of the others is not known. That table gives V, J and clone size, and the DNA gave D and trimming. This sample comprises over 200,000 clones, 70% to 90% of them detected only once. Of the sample, over 2% falls within the top ten clones.

The collaborating institutions used their own protocols to collect whole blood in K2EDTA tubes. Collaborator samples were shipped for TCRbeta analysis as frozen whole blood, isolated PBMCs, or DNA extracted from either sample type. Including cysteine and phenylalanine, the CDR3 has 13 amino acids. Only the CDR3 DNA is retained, 39 bases long and in frame from the first base. Per the germline V gene, KGHDR is the CDR1 and SFDVKD is the CDR2. Deletion took 9 bases off V and 2 bases off J, with a span of 12 bases between the germline ends. A note on this clone: Its specific antigen is unknown. Base qualities are not provided; no much larger clone lies one nucleotide away.

The TCR originated in a woman aged 45-65 years with acute or convalescent COVID-19. The sample was peripheral blood. Recombination joined TRBV24-1 with TRBJ1-2, and TRBD1 may be the D gene, going by 5 matching bases. The CDR3 region reads CATHDSTNYGYTF. The sequence in DNA is TGTGCCACCCACGACAGTACCAACTATGGCTACACCTTC.